One and the same sample provided the 5 T cell receptor beta chains below, sequenced in a study of T cell responses to AZD1222 COVID-19 vaccine. Method: immunoSEQ multiplex PCR; TCRdb's copy keeps in-frame clones and lacks some. Here the sample spans fewer than 110,000 clones, roughly 87% being singletons. Source: peripheral blood, taken 28 days after the second AZD1222 dose. These receptors were taken from an adult who received the AZD1222 COVID-19 vaccine.

CDR3: CAWGQGDNQPQHF. In DNA form, the CDR3 reads TGTGCCTGGGGACAGGGGGACAATCAGCCCCAGCATTTT. The chain uses TRBV30 and TRBJ1-5; TRBD1 matches 10 bases. V lost 5 bases, J lost 3 bases, and 1 base stayed unmatched. There are 13 residues in the CDR3. Germline V gene sequence: CDR1 GTSNPN, CDR2 SVGIG (reference sequence).

The chain couples TRBV7-8 to TRBJ2-4, with D perhaps matching TRBD1 or TRBD2 (5 bases each). The ends were cut back, 3 bases at V and 8 bases at J, with 23 bases in the middle. The CDR3 covers 17 residues. The germline V gene has CDR1 SGHVS and CDR2 FQNEAQ. CDR3 protein: CASSLRELGLMGDIQYF. As DNA, the CDR3 is TGTGCCAGCAGCTTGAGGGAATTAGGCCTTATGGGGGACATTCAGTACTTC. Combining the CDR3 with reference TRBV7-8 and TRBJ2-4 gives the whole variable domain GAGVSQSPRYKVAKRGQDVALRCDPISGHVSLFWYQQALGQGPEFLTYFQNEAQLDKSGLPSDRFFAERPEGSVSTLKIQRTQQEDSAVYLCASSLRELGLMGDIQYFGAGTRLSVL.

The J gene is TRBJ1-2, the V gene TRBV18; D is possibly TRBD1 (5 bases). This CDR3 spans 15 amino acids. Germline CDR1 is KGHSH and CDR2 is LQKENI. V shed 2 bases and J shed 2 bases, with 12 bases lying between them. This CDR3 is CASSPSGTENYGYTF. The DNA for the CDR3 is TGTGCCAGCTCACCAAGTGGGACGGAAAACTATGGCTACACCTTC.

V and J are TRBV7-2 and TRBJ1-6; 8 nucleotides line up with TRBD1. CDR1 and CDR2 (germline): SGHTA, FQGNSA. The CDR3 length is 14 residues. V was pared by 3 bases and J by 10 bases, with 5 bases of the junction left unmatched. The CDR3 DNA follows: TGTGCCAGCAGCTTGACAGGGGCGGGCTCACCCCTCCACTTT. As protein: CASSLTGAGSPLHF.

To note about this clone: One end of the junction varies from germline; a read error may be responsible. The V and J genes are TRBV29-1 and TRBJ1-1; D is unresolved. Germline loops: CDR1 SQVTM, CDR2 ANQGSEA. The CDR3 loop spans 14 amino acids. The CDR3 nucleotides read TGCAGCGTCGAAGAGAGTCTACGGAACACTGAAGCTTTCTTT. It encodes CSVEESLRNTEAFF.